These 13 T cell receptor beta chains originate from one sample sequenced in a study of metastatic and nonmetastatic thyroid tumors. Through MiXCR, TCRdb re-clonotyped the PCR reads. The sample lists roughly 30,000 clones; 30% were seen once. Thyroid surgery had not been preceded by any treatment in any patient. The sample comprised blood. These receptors were taken from a female donor with papillary thyroid cancer or a benign thyroid nodule (not recorded which). Some clones in this sample may be carry-over from other donors' samples.

This clone was counted many times. The chain carries TRBV6-1 and TRBJ1-1; 7 bases align to TRBD1. V lost 5 bases, J lost 3 bases, and 3 bases stayed unmatched. CDR3 length: 13 amino acids. Germline loops: CDR1 MNHNS, CDR2 SASEGT. DNA for the CDR3: TGTGCCAGCAGTCCCACAGGGGACACTGAAGCTTTCTTT. This encodes CASSPTGDTEAFF.

The sample holds a few counts of this clone. The genes are TRBV27 and TRBJ2-7, with D perhaps assigned TRBD1 or TRBD2 (5 bases each). Germline V gene data show CDR1 as MNHEY and CDR2 as SMNVEV (reference sequence). The CDR3 covers 15 residues. The V gene lost 8 bases and the J gene lost 4 bases, with 21 bases spanning the gap. CDR3 amino acids: CASSWGWGSQYEQYF. The CDR3 DNA is TGTGCCAGCTCGTGGGGGTGGGGATCCCAATACGAGCAGTACTTC.

At least ten counts were recorded for this clone. The V gene is TRBV3-1, the J gene TRBJ2-1, with TRBD1 matching over 12 bases. CDR1 is LGHDT, CDR2 YNNKEL, per germline (reference sequence). The CDR3 has 14 residues. V shed 6 bases and J 5 bases; nucleotides not matched to a gene: 2. CDR3 loop: CASRGQGAHNEQFF. DNA for the CDR3: TGTGCCAGCAGGGGACAGGGGGCTCACAATGAGCAGTTCTTC.

This clone was seen repeatedly, ten times or more. The junction differs from germline at one of its ends, possibly a read error. The rearrangement links TRBV9 to TRBJ2-2, with D possibly called TRBD1 or TRBD2 (6 bases each). This CDR3 is 14 amino acids long. The V gene's germline CDR1 is SGDLS and CDR2 YYNGEE. CDR3 amino acids: CASNVGGTGGELFF. The CDR3 nucleotides read TGTGCCAGCAACGTAGGGGGGACGGGCGGGGAGCTGTTTTTT.

This clone was found many times. The chain uses TRBV29-1 and TRBJ2-7; perhaps D is TRBD1 or TRBD2 (5 bases each). The V and J ends lost 4 bases and 0 bases respectively, with 10 bases between them. This CDR3 is built from 13 residues. From germline, CDR1 is SQVTM and CDR2 ANQGSEA. CDR3 loop: CSVVGDGSYEQYF. CDR3 bases: TGCAGCGTTGTAGGGGACGGCTCCTACGAGCAGTACTTC.

About this clone itself: A junction boundary mismatches the germline segment, possibly from a read error. CDR3 nucleotide sequence: TGTGCCAGCAGTAAGACAGAAAGCACAGATCCGCAGGATTTT. As protein: CASSKTESTDPQDF. The rearrangement joins TRBV6-2 or TRBV6-3 to TRBJ2-3; D possibly corresponds to TRBD1 (5 bases). This CDR3 comprises 14 residues. CDR1 and CDR2 (germline): MNHEY, SVGEGT.

This rearrangement joins TRBV4-1 to TRBJ2-7; 14 positions match TRBD2. V was pared by 4 bases and J by 3 bases, with 2 bases of the junction left unmatched. The V gene's germline CDR1 is MGHRA and CDR2 YSYEKL. This CDR3 region has 15 residues. The CDR3 sequence: CASSLGLAGGYEQYF. For the CDR3, the DNA is TGCGCCAGCAGCCTCGGACTAGCGGGAGGCTACGAGCAGTACTTC.

In the case of this clone: Other DNA sequences within the sample encode an identical CDR3. V is TRBV28 and J is TRBJ2-7; 10 bases are shared with TRBD1. The CDR3 has 17 residues. Germline CDR1 reads MDHEN; CDR2 reads SYDVKM. After removal of 5 bases from V and 5 bases from J, the junction contained 15 bases not matched to a gene. The CDR3 reads CASSKAGRGQGYHEQYF. The CDR3 nucleotides are TGTGCCAGCAGTAAAGCAGGGAGGGGACAGGGGTATCACGAGCAGTACTTC.

A few counts support this clone. The CDR3 region is CASSELSIGRIMETQYF. The CDR3 DNA is TGTGCCAGCAGTGAACTTTCTATCGGACGGATAATGGAGACCCAGTACTTC. The gene calls are TRBV25-1 and TRBJ2-5, with D unresolved. Between the trimmed V and J ends, which lost 2 bases and 5 bases, there was a span of 21 bases. Per germline, CDR1 MGHDK and CDR2 SYGVNS. The CDR3 is 17 amino acids. The complete variable domain, with remaining parts taken from reference TRBV25-1 and TRBJ2-5, reads EADIYQTPRYLVIGTGKKITLECSQTMGHDKMYWYQQDPGMELHLIHYSYGVNSTEKGDLSSESTVSRIRTEHFPLTLESARPSHTSQYLCASSELSIGRIMETQYFGPGTRLLVL.

This chain links TRBV4-3 with TRBJ2-1; a possible D gene is TRBD1 (6 bases). Between the trimmed V and J ends, which lost 0 bases and 6 bases, there was a span of 9 bases. The CDR3 loop spans 14 amino acids. From germline, CDR1 is LGHNA and CDR2 YSLEER. Here the CDR3 DNA reads TGCGCCAGCAGCCAAGAAGGGGGAGCCAATGAGCAGTTCTTC. It codes for CASSQEGGANEQFF.

The chain employs TRBV5-1 and TRBJ2-1; 8 positions match TRBD1. J lost 1 base, V lost 0 bases, and 3 bases had no gene match. The CDR3 sequence is 16 residues long. CDR1 is SGHRS, CDR2 YFSETQ, per germline. The CDR3, as DNA: TGCGCCAGCAGCTTGGTCACAGGGGGTTCCTACAATGAGCAGTTCTTC. This translates into CASSLVTGGSYNEQFF.

This clone was observed a few times. V gene TRBV20-1 combines with J gene TRBJ2-7; 12 nucleotides align to TRBD2. Germline CDR1 is DFQATT and CDR2 is SNEGSKA (reference sequence). V gave up 6 bases and J gave up 4 bases; unmatched junction bases: 10. The CDR3 consists of 15 residues. The CDR3 nucleotides are TGCAGTGCCAAAGCCGGACTAGCGGGGACTTACGAGCAGTACTTC. Amino acid sequence: CSAKAGLAGTYEQYF.

To note about this clone: Mismatch with germline at one junction end may stem from a read error. This chain links TRBV5-1 with TRBJ2-2; D is ambiguous. The CDR3 has 11 residues. Germline assignment: CDR1 SGHRS and CDR2 YFSETQ. CDR3 amino acids: CASSSTGELFF. The DNA of the CDR3 is TGCGCCAGCAGCAGCACCGGTGAGCTGTTTTTT. The entire variable domain, with the rest obtained from reference TRBV5-1 and TRBJ2-2, is as follows: KAGVTQTPRYLIKTRGQQVTLSCSPISGHRSVSWYQQTPGQGLQFLFEYFSETQRNKGNFPGRFSGRQFSNSRSEMNVSTLELGDSALYLCASSSTGELFFGEGSRLTVL.